Shown below are 30 T cell receptor beta chains from a single sample sequenced in a study of PD-1 blockade in classical Hodgkin lymphoma (dated by TCRdb to about 2020). The method behind the library was the immunoSEQ multiplex PCR assay. TCRdb carries this immuneACCESS record with in-frame sequences only. Its versions omit some clonotypes, under half of them owing to an unresolved V gene in the studies checked, with the rest unexplained. This sample gives tens of thousands of clones in total; about 80% of them show up just once. The top ten clonotypes cover 15% to 20% of the sample. Per the publication, the time point label means: cycle 4 day 1 (C4D1), after 6 weeks of nivolumab. Every trial patient had relapsed following autologous stem cell transplantation, and prior brentuximab vedotin exposure was what differed among cohorts A, B and C. Sequences were derived from peripheral blood mononuclear cells (PBMCs), sampled before the fourth cycle of nivolumab. Receptor source: a human donor with classical Hodgkin lymphoma.

The rearrangement uses TRBV28 and TRBJ1-2; a possible D gene is TRBD1 (6 bases). The CDR3 totals 14 residues. CDR1 and CDR2 (germline): MDHEN, SYDVKM. The ends were cut back, 5 bases at V and 7 bases at J, with 17 bases in the middle. Written as DNA, the CDR3 is TGTGCCAGCAGTCTAGGTACAGGGAGTTTTGGCTACACCTTC. Amino acid sequence: CASSLGTGSFGYTF.

The chain joins TRBV7-9 to TRBJ2-7; 7 bases are a match to TRBD1. The CDR3 totals 15 residues. Germline CDR1 SEHNR, CDR2 FQNEAQ (reference sequence). After removal of 2 bases from V and 5 bases from J, the junction contained 9 bases not matched to a gene. The CDR3 DNA follows: TGTGCCAGCAGCTTAACCCAGACAGGGATCGACGAGCAGTACTTC. Its translation is CASSLTQTGIDEQYF. Drawing the rest from reference TRBV7-9 and TRBJ2-7, the complete variable domain is DTGVSQNPRHKITKRGQNVTFRCDPISEHNRLYWYRQTLGQGPEFLTYFQNEAQLEKSRLLSDRFSAERPKGSFSTLEIQRTEQGDSAMYLCASSLTQTGIDEQYFGPGTRLTVT.

The V gene is TRBV19, the J gene TRBJ2-3; a possible D gene is TRBD2 (6 bases). The CDR3 contains 14 residues. Germline-derived CDR1 and CDR2 are LNHDA and SQIVND (reference sequence). V gave up 6 bases and J gave up 5 bases, with 15 bases separating them. The CDR3 DNA reads as TGTGCCAGTAGAACGGGAGTGGGGGGAGATACGCAGTATTTT. Its protein is CASRTGVGGDTQYF.

This clone is classed as medium-sized. This chain uses TRBV27 with TRBJ1-1; D ambiguous. CDR3 length equals 13 residues. Germline CDR1 and CDR2: MNHEY and SMNVEV (reference sequence). V shed 3 bases and J shed 3 bases, with 8 bases lying between them. The CDR3 DNA reads as TGTGCCAGCAGTTTTGCGGGCTACACTGAAGCTTTCTTT. This gives the protein CASSFAGYTEAFF.

The sample holds a few counts of this clone. The genes are TRBV9 and TRBJ1-2; the D is unclear. Trimming took off 10 bases at V and 3 bases at J, with 1 base between the two ends. Per the germline V gene, CDR1 is SGDLS and CDR2 is YYNGEE. The CDR3 has 8 residues. The CDR3 DNA is TGTGCCGACTATGGCTACACCTTC. Translating gives CADYGYTF.

The sample holds a few counts of this clone. The gene calls are TRBV9 and TRBJ1-1; D is unresolved. Trimming cost V 0 bases and J 4 bases, with 16 bases left between them. The CDR3 has 16 amino acids. Germline V lookup: CDR1 SGDLS, CDR2 YYNGEE. The CDR3: CASSVGAGIIVTEAFF. Written as DNA, the CDR3 is TGTGCCAGCAGCGTAGGAGCAGGTATTATAGTCACTGAAGCTTTCTTT. Filled out from reference TRBV9 and TRBJ1-1, the complete variable domain reads DSGVTQTPKHLITATGQRVTLRCSPRSGDLSVYWYQQSLDQGLQFLIQYYNGEERAKGNILERFSAQQFPDLHSELNLSSLELGDSALYFCASSVGAGIIVTEAFFGQGTRLTVV.

The chain recombines TRBV12-5 with TRBJ1-1; 7 nucleotides align to TRBD1. The CDR3 contains 12 residues. CDR1 and CDR2 (germline): LGHNT, FRNRAP. After removal of 3 bases from V and 5 bases from J, the junction contained 0 bases not matched to a gene. CDR3 sequence reads: CASGFRGTEAFF. DNA for the CDR3: TGTGCTAGTGGTTTCAGGGGGACTGAAGCTTTCTTT.

Only a few counts were recorded for this clone. The chain combines TRBV7-2 with TRBJ1-2; D gene ambiguous. Germline CDR1 SGHTA, CDR2 FQGNSA. This CDR3 contains 14 residues. The V end lost 5 bases, the J end lost 4 bases, and 14 bases lay between the germline ends. This CDR3 is CASSIPPGLYGYTF. CDR3 coding DNA: TGTGCCAGCAGCATCCCGCCGGGCCTCTATGGCTACACCTTC.

V gene TRBV6-6 combines with J gene TRBJ2-7, with D possibly matching TRBD1 (5 bases). Germline loops: CDR1 MNHNY, CDR2 SVGAGI (reference sequence). V was pared by 2 bases and J by 2 bases, with 7 bases between. The CDR3 consists of 13 residues. The CDR3 DNA reads as TGTGCCAGCAGTTACGACAGCGCCTACGAGCAGTACTTC. Its protein product is CASSYDSAYEQYF.

This clone was counted a few times. The chain recombines TRBV4-3 with TRBJ1-2; possibly TRBD1 for D (6 bases). V was clipped by 1 base and J by 0 bases, with 9 bases between them. Germline CDR1 reads LGHNA; CDR2 reads YSLEER. The CDR3 spans 15 residues. DNA of the CDR3: TGCGCCAGCAGCCAAGTGGCAGGGGCTAACTATGGCTACACCTTC. It codes for CASSQVAGANYGYTF.

The V and J genes are TRBV19 and TRBJ1-5; tentatively, D is TRBD1 (5 bases). CDR3 length equals 15 residues. V was pared by 0 bases and J by 6 bases, with 12 bases between. Germline V lookup: CDR1 LNHDA, CDR2 SQIVND (reference sequence). The CDR3 DNA follows: TGTGCCAGTAGTATAGACGGGCCAGGGACTCAGCCCCAGCATTTT. This encodes CASSIDGPGTQPQHF.

The J gene is TRBJ1-5, the V gene TRBV4-3; D possibly corresponds to TRBD1 (5 bases). The CDR3 sequence is 15 residues long. Trimming cost V 1 base and J 6 bases, with 13 bases left between them. The V gene's germline CDR1 is LGHNA and CDR2 YSLEER. CDR3 sequence (DNA): TGCGCCAGCAGCCAAGCGCCGGGGGAGGGTCAGCCCCAGCATTTT. This gives the protein CASSQAPGEGQPQHF.

The CDR3 DNA is TGTGCCAGCAGGGTCGAGGGGACAGGTTATTCCGGGGAGCTGTTTTTT. It encodes CASRVEGTGYSGELFF. This sequence joins TRBV5-6 and TRBJ2-2; 8 nucleotides line up with TRBD1. The CDR3 extends over 16 amino acids. CDR1 SGHDT and CDR2 YYEEEE come from the germline V gene. The V segment lost 5 bases and the J segment 6 bases; nucleotides outside the gene matches: 12.

The table lists this clone with a few counts. The gene calls are TRBV10-2 and TRBJ1-5; D gene unclear. The CDR3 covers 16 residues. Germline V gives CDR1 WSHSY, CDR2 SAAADI. The V end was cut by 3 bases, the J end by 4 bases, with 16 bases between. The CDR3 coding sequence is TGCGCCAGCAGTGACTTCGCCCGGTGGGAAAATCAGCCCCAGCATTTT. Protein: CASSDFARWENQPQHF.

The V and J genes are TRBV15 and TRBJ2-3; 11 bases align to TRBD2. CDR3 length equals 15 residues. Trimming cost V 3 bases and J 5 bases; bases outside gene matches: 4. The germline V gene has CDR1 LNHNV and CDR2 YYDKDF (reference sequence). CDR3 amino acids: CATSSSTSGGDTQYF. The DNA for the CDR3 is TGTGCCACCAGCAGCTCTACTAGCGGGGGAGATACGCAGTATTTT.

This chain joins TRBV15 and TRBJ2-3; the D is unclear. Trimming removed 1 base from V and 9 bases from J, with 8 bases in between. The length of the CDR3 is 12 residues. In germline, CDR1 is LNHNV, CDR2 YYDKDF (reference sequence). The CDR3 is CATSRGRSTQYF. CDR3 DNA sequence: TGTGCCACCAGCAGAGGCCGCTCCACGCAGTATTTT.

V usage is TRBV5-1 and J usage is TRBJ2-7; D gene uncertain. Germline values: CDR1 SGHRS, CDR2 YFSETQ. The CDR3 runs to 15 residues. V lost 0 bases and J lost 0, with 10 bases in between. In DNA form, the CDR3 reads TGCGCCAGCAGCTTGGCGTACGGATCCTCCTACGAGCAGTACTTC. Its protein is CASSLAYGSSYEQYF.

The chain has TRBV5-1 and TRBJ2-7; 8 bases are shared with TRBD2. The CDR3 sequence is 14 residues long. CDR1 and CDR2 (germline): SGHRS, YFSETQ. With 4 bases clipped from V and 2 bases from J, the junction kept 5 bases outside the gene matches. CDR3 in DNA: TGCGCCAGCAGCCGGGAGGGGGAAACCTACGAGCAGTACTTC. It translates to CASSREGETYEQYF.

The rearrangement joins TRBV7-9 to TRBJ1-1, with D unresolved. Germline V lookup: CDR1 SEHNR, CDR2 FQNEAQ (reference sequence). Trimming left V 6 bases short and J 8 bases short, with 19 bases between. The CDR3 has 14 amino acids. The CDR3 DNA sequence: TGTGCCAGCAGGCTCACAGAGCCGTTGTTAGAAGCTTTCTTT. This encodes CASRLTEPLLEAFF. Full variable domain (missing parts from reference TRBV7-9 and TRBJ1-1): DTGVSQNPRHKITKRGQNVTFRCDPISEHNRLYWYRQTLGQGPEFLTYFQNEAQLEKSRLLSDRFSAERPKGSFSTLEIQRTEQGDSAMYLCASRLTEPLLEAFFGQGTRLTVV.

The V call is TRBV10-2, the J call TRBJ2-7; 10 bases are a match to TRBD2. V was pared by 6 bases and J by 4 bases, with 6 bases of the junction left unmatched. This CDR3 has 14 amino acids. CDR1 and CDR2 (germline): WSHSY, SAAADI. The CDR3 region has the DNA TGCGCCAGCAGGGAGCGGGGGGGTCGATACGAGCAGTACTTC. Translation: CASRERGGRYEQYF.

The chain is built from TRBV4-1 and TRBJ1-2, with TRBD1 matching 8 bases. Germline values: CDR1 MGHRA, CDR2 YSYEKL. Trimming at V came to 2 bases and at J to 5 bases, leaving 10 bases not matched to a gene. CDR3 length: 16 amino acids. The CDR3 DNA reads TGCGCCAGCAGCCAAAACGTACCCCAGGGGGCTTATGGCTACACCTTC. Residues: CASSQNVPQGAYGYTF.

This clone was picked up one time. The chain combines TRBV5-4 with TRBJ2-2, with 7 bases identical to TRBD1. CDR3 length: 19 amino acids. V lost 3 bases, J lost 6 bases, and 20 bases stayed unmatched. Germline CDR1 is SGHNT and CDR2 is YYREEE (reference sequence). CDR3 coding DNA: TGTGCCAGCAGCTCTGACCGGGACAGTACTCTCCCGGGTGCCGGGGAGCTGTTTTTT. Its protein product is CASSSDRDSTLPGAGELFF.

The CDR3 DNA reads TGTGCCAGCAGCTCCCCCTCCGGGGGGATAGGTAGTGGCTACACCTTC. This codes for CASSSPSGGIGSGYTF. The genes are TRBV5-4 and TRBJ1-2, with D perhaps matching TRBD1 (5 bases). Trimming took 3 bases from V and 7 from J, leaving 22 bases between them. The germline V gene encodes CDR1 SGHNT and CDR2 YYREEE (reference sequence). The CDR3 is 16 residues long.

The gene calls are TRBV4-1 and TRBJ2-7, with 7 bases lining up with TRBD2. The germline V gene has CDR1 MGHRA and CDR2 YSYEKL. J gave up 1 base and V 3 bases, and 9 bases lay outside the gene matches. The CDR3 length is 16 residues. In nucleotides, the CDR3 is TGCGCCAGCAGCCACCCCCGGGGAGGGGCGTCCTACGAGCAGTACTTC. It yields the protein CASSHPRGGASYEQYF.

The CDR3: CASTSTSYEQYF. In DNA, the CDR3 is TGTGCCAGCACGTCAACTTCCTACGAGCAGTACTTC. This chain links TRBV6-6 with TRBJ2-7; no definite D call. The germline V gene encodes CDR1 MNHNY and CDR2 SVGAGI (reference sequence). Trimming removed 7 bases at V and 1 base at J, with 8 bases between. The CDR3 is made up of 12 amino acids.

The V and J genes are TRBV5-8 and TRBJ2-4, with no clear D. Germline V gives CDR1 SGHTS, CDR2 YDEGEE. The CDR3 totals 16 residues. V was cut by 0 bases and J by 0 bases, with 10 bases left in between. The CDR3 here is CASSLAPFGAKNIQYF. The DNA of the CDR3 is TGTGCCAGCAGCTTGGCGCCGTTTGGAGCCAAAAACATTCAGTACTTC.

This chain links TRBV11-2 with TRBJ2-1; 13 bases are a match to TRBD2. V gave up 3 bases and J gave up 1 base; unmatched junction bases: 6. Germline lookup yields CDR1 SGHAT and CDR2 FQNNGV. This CDR3 comprises 18 residues. The CDR3 nucleotides are TGTGCCAGCAGCTTGCGGACTAGCGGGGGAGGTTCCTACAATGAGCAGTTCTTC. Translated: CASSLRTSGGGSYNEQFF.

By sample share, this clone is medium-sized. The genes are TRBV30 and TRBJ1-4, with D possibly matching TRBD1 (5 bases). The CDR3 runs 15 residues. Trimming cost V 1 base and J 4 bases, with 13 bases left between them. CDR1 and CDR2 from the germline V gene are GTSNPN and SVGIG (reference sequence). This CDR3 is CAWSGQDSFNEKLFF. The DNA of the CDR3 is TGTGCCTGGAGTGGACAAGACAGTTTTAATGAAAAACTGTTTTTT.

The chain recombines TRBV7-2 with TRBJ2-6; D not certain. Germline V gene lookup returns CDR1 SGHTA and CDR2 FQGNSA. The V end was cut by 7 bases, the J end by 2 bases, with 12 bases between. The CDR3 spans 15 residues. The CDR3, as DNA: TGTGCCAGCACCCCAGACGTGGCTGGGGCCAACGTCCTGACTTTC. Its protein product is CASTPDVAGANVLTF.

The chain joins TRBV5-1 to TRBJ2-3, with 8 nucleotides matching TRBD2. Trimming took 4 bases from V and 6 from J; bases not matched to a gene: 7. Germline lookup yields CDR1 SGHRS and CDR2 YFSETQ. This CDR3 region has 14 residues. This chain's CDR3 is CASSPGTSIDTQYF. In DNA, the CDR3 is TGCGCCAGCAGCCCAGGGACTAGTATTGATACGCAGTATTTT.